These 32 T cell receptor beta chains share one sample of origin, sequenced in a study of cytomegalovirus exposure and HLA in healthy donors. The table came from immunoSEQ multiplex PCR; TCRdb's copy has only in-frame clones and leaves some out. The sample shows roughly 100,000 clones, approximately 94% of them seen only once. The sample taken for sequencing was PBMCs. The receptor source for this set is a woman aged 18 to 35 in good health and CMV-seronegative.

Written as DNA, the CDR3 is TGCGCCAGCAGCCAAGAGAAACAGGGGGGTTACAATGAGCAGTTCTTC. Encoded protein: CASSQEKQGGYNEQFF. The chain recombines TRBV4-1 with TRBJ2-1; 8 nucleotides line up with TRBD1. The V and J ends lost 0 bases and 4 bases, in that order; junction bases with no gene match: 5. Per the germline V gene, CDR1 is MGHRA and CDR2 is YSYEKL. This CDR3 spans 16 amino acids.

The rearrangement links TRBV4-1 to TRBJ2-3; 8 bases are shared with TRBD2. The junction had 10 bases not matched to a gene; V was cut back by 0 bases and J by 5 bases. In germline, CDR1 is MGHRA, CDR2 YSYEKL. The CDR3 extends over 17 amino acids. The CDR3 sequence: CASSQDVTSGYLDTQYF. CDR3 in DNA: TGCGCCAGCAGCCAAGATGTTACTAGCGGTTATCTAGATACGCAGTATTTT.

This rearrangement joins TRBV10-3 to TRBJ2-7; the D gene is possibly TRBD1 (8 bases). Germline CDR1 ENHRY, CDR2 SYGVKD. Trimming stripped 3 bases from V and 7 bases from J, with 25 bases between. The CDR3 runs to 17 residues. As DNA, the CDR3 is TGTGCCATCAGTGACCAATTGAGCGGGACAGGCTATGGGGAGCAGTACTTC. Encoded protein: CAISDQLSGTGYGEQYF.

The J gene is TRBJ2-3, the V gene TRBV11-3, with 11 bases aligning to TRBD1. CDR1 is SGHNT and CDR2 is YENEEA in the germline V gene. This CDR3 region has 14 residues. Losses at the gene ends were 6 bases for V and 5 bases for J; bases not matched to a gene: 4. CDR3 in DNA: TGTGCCAGCAGTTCCGGGACAGGGGGAGATACGCAGTATTTT. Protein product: CASSSGTGGDTQYF.

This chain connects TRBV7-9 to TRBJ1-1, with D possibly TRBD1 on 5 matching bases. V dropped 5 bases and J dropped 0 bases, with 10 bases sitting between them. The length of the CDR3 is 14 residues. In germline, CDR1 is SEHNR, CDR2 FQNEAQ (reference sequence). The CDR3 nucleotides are TGTGCCAGCAGCGACCGGGGGATGAACACTGAAGCTTTCTTT. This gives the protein CASSDRGMNTEAFF.

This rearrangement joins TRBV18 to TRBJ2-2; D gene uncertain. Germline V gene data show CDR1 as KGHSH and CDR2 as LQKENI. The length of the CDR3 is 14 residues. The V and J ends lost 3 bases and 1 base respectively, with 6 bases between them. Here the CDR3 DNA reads TGTGCCAGCTCACCGATAGAGAACACCGGGGAGCTGTTTTTT. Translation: CASSPIENTGELFF.

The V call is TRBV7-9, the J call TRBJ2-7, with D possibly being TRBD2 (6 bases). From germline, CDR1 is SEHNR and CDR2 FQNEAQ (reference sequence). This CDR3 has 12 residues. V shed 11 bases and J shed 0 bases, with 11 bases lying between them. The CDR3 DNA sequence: TGTGCCGGGGGGACGGTCTCCTACGAGCAGTACTTC. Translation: CAGGTVSYEQYF.

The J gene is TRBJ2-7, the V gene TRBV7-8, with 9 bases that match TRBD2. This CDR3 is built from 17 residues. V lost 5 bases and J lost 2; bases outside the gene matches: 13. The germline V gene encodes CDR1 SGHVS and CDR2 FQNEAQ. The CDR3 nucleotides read TGTGCCAGCAGCCCATATTCCGCTAGCGGGGTGACCTACGAGCAGTACTTC. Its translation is CASSPYSASGVTYEQYF.

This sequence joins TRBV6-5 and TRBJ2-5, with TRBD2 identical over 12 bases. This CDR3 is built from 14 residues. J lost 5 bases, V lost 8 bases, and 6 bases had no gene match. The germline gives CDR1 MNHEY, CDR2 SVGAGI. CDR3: CASGRGLAGETQYF. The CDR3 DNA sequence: TGTGCCAGCGGCCGGGGACTAGCGGGCGAGACCCAGTACTTC.

CDR3 DNA sequence: TGCGCCAGCAGCTGGGGGCAAGCGCCAGAGACCCAGTACTTC. Protein product: CASSWGQAPETQYF. The chain uses TRBV5-1 and TRBJ2-5; a possible D gene is TRBD1 (6 bases). The V end was cut by 3 bases, the J end by 4 bases, with 13 bases between. This CDR3 comprises 14 residues. The V gene's germline CDR1 is SGHRS and CDR2 YFSETQ.

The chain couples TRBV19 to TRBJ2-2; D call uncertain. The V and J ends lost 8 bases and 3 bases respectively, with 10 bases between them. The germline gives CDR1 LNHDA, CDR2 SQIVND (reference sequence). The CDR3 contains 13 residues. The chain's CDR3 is CASGSVDTGELFF. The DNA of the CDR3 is TGTGCCAGTGGCTCTGTGGACACCGGGGAGCTGTTTTTT.

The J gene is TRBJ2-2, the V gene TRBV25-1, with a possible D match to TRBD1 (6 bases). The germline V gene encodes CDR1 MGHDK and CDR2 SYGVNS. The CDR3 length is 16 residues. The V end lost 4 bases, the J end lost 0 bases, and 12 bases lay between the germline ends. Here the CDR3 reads CASSVTDSANTGELFF. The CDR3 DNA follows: TGTGCCAGCAGTGTCACGGACAGCGCGAACACCGGGGAGCTGTTTTTT.

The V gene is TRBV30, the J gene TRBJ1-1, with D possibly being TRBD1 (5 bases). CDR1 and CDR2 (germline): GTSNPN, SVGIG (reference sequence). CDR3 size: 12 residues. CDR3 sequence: CANGADSTEAFF. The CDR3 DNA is TGTGCAAACGGAGCCGACAGCACTGAAGCTTTCTTT.

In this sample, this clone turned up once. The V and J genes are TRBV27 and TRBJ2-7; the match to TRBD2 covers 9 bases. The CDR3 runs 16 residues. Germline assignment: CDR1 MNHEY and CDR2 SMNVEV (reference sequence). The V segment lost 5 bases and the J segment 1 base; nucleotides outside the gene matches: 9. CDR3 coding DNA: TGTGCCAGCAGTCCCGAAAGACTAGCGGATTCCTACGAGCAGTACTTC. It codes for CASSPERLADSYEQYF.

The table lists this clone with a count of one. The CDR3 bases are TGTGCCAGCAGCCTGAGACAGGGGAACACTGAAGCTTTCTTT. It translates to CASSLRQGNTEAFF. The J gene is TRBJ1-1, the V gene TRBV11-3; 7 bases map to TRBD1. V shed 5 bases and J 1 base; nucleotides not matched to a gene: 4. This CDR3 has 14 amino acids. CDR1 is SGHNT and CDR2 is YENEEA in the germline V gene.

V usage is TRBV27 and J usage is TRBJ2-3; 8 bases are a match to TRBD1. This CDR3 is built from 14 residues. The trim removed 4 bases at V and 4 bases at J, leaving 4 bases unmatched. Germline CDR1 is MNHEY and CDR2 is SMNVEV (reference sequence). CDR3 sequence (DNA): TGTGCCAGCAGTTCAGGACAGGGCGCAGATACGCAGTATTTT. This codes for CASSSGQGADTQYF.

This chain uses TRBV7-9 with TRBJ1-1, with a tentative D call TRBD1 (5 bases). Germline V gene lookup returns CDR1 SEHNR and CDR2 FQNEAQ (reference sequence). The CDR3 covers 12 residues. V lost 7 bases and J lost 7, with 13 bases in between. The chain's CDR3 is CASKQPGVEAFF. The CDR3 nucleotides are TGTGCCAGCAAACAACCGGGGGTTGAAGCTTTCTTT.

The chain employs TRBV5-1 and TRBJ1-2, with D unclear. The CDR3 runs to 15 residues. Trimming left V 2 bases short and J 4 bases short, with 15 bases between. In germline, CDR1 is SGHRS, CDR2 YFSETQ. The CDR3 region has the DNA TGCGCCAGCAGCTTAGTAGAGGCGGGAAGCTATGGCTACACCTTC. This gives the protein CASSLVEAGSYGYTF.

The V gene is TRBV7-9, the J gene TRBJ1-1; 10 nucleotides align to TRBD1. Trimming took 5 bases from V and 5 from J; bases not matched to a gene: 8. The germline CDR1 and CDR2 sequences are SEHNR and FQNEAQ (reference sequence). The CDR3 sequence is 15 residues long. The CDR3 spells CASSPATGGVTEAFF. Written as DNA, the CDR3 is TGTGCCAGCAGCCCCGCGACAGGGGGCGTAACTGAAGCTTTCTTT. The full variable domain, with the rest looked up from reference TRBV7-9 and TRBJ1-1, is DTGVSQNPRHKITKRGQNVTFRCDPISEHNRLYWYRQTLGQGPEFLTYFQNEAQLEKSRLLSDRFSAERPKGSFSTLEIQRTEQGDSAMYLCASSPATGGVTEAFFGQGTRLTVV.

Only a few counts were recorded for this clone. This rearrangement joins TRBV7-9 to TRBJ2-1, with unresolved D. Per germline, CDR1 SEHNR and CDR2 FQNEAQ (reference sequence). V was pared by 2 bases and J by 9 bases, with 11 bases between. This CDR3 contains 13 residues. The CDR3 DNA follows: TGTGCCAGCAGCTTAATGGTATCTAGTGAGCAGTTCTTC. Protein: CASSLMVSSEQFF.

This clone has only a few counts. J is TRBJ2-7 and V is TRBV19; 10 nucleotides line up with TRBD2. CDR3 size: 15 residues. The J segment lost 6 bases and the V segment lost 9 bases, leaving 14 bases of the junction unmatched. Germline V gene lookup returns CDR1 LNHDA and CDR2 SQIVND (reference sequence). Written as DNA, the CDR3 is TGTGCCAGCAAAGCGGGAGGGCCGGATAGCGCCGAGCAGTACTTC. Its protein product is CASKAGGPDSAEQYF.

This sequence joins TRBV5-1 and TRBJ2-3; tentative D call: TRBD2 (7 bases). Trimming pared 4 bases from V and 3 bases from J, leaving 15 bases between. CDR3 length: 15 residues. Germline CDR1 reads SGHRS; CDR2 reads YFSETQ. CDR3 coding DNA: TGCGCCAGCAGCCCACAGGGAGGGGTGACAGATACGCAGTATTTT. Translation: CASSPQGGVTDTQYF.

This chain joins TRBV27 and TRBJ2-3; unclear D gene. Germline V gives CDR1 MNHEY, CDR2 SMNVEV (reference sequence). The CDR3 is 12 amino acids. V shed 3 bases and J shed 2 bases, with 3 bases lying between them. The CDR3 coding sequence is TGTGCCAGCAGTTTCTCCACAGATACGCAGTATTTT. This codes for CASSFSTDTQYF.

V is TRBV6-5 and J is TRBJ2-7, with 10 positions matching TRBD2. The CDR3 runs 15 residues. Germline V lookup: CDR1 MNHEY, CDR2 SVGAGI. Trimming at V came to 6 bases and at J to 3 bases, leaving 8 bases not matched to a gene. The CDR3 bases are TGTGCCAGCAGCTGGGACGGGACTAGCGACTACGAGCAGTACTTC. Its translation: CASSWDGTSDYEQYF.

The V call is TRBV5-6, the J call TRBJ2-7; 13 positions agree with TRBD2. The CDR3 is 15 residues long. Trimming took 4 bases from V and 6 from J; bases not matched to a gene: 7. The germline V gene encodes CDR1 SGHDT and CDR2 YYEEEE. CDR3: CASSEGLAGLLEQYF. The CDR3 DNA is TGTGCCAGCAGCGAGGGACTAGCGGGGTTGCTCGAGCAGTACTTC.

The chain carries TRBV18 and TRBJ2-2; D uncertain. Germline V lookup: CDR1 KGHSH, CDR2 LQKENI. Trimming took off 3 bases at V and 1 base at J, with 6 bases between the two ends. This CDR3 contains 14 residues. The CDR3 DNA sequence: TGTGCCAGCTCACCTGGCCTGAACACCGGGGAGCTGTTTTTT. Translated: CASSPGLNTGELFF.

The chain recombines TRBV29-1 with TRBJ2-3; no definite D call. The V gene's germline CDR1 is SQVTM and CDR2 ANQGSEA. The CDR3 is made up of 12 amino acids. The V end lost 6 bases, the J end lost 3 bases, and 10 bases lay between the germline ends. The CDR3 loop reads CSVPDKTDTQYF. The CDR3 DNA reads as TGCAGCGTCCCTGACAAAACAGATACGCAGTATTTT.

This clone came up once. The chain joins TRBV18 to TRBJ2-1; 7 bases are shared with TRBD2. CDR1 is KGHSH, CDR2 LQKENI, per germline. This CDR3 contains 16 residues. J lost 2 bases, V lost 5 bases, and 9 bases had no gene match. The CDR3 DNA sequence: TGTGCCAGCTCAGCCAGGGCGGGGGAGCCCTACAATGAGCAGTTCTTC. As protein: CASSARAGEPYNEQFF.

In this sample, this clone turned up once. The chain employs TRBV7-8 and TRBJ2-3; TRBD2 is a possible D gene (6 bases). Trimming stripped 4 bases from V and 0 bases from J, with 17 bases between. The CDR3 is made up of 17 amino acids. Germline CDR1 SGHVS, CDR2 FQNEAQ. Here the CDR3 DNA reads TGTGCCAGCAGCTCAATACCGGGACTCGGGAGCACAGATACGCAGTATTTT. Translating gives CASSSIPGLGSTDTQYF. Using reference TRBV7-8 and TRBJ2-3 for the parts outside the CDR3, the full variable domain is GAGVSQSPRYKVAKRGQDVALRCDPISGHVSLFWYQQALGQGPEFLTYFQNEAQLDKSGLPSDRFFAERPEGSVSTLKIQRTQQEDSAVYLCASSSIPGLGSTDTQYFGPGTRLTVL.

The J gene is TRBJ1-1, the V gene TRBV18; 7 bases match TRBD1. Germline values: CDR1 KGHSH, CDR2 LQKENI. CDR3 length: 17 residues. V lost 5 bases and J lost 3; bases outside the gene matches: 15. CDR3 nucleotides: TGTGCCAGCTCATCGAGGACATTTGGACAGGACCACACTGAAGCTTTCTTT. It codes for CASSSRTFGQDHTEAFF.

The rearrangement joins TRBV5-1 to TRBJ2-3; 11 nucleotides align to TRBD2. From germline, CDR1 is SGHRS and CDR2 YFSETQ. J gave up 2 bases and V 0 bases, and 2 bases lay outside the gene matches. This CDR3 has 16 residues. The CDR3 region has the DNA TGCGCCAGCAGCTTGGCGACTAGCGGGGACACAGATACGCAGTATTTT. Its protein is CASSLATSGDTDTQYF.

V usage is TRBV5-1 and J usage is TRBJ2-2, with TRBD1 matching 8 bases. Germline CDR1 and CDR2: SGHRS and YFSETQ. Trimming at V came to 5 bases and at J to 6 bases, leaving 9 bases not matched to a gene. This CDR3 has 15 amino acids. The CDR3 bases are TGCGCCAGCAGGCAGGGGGCGTCTGGATCCGGGGAGCTGTTTTTT. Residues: CASRQGASGSGELFF.